This T cell receptor (beta chain) comes out of a study of T cells in Graves' hyperthyroidism and ophthalmopathy. Diagnoses rested on clinical symptoms, serum thyroxine and TRAb, thyroid ultrasound and orbital computed tomography. PBMCs were sourced from less than 13 ml fresh peripheral blood. RNA transcripts gave rise to amplified TCR beta CDR3 regions. TCR CDR3 regions were first amplified by RT-PCR with HTBI primers. TCRdb recomputed calls from the multiplex PCR reads with MiXCR, one row per CDR3 protein. The sample gives around 110,000 distinct CDR3 sequences, 16% of which show up once; 42% is in the top ten. The CDR3 has 15 residues. Germline trimming cut 0 bases from V and 7 bases from J; bases unmatched to any gene: 7. Looked up from germline, CDR1 is SGHRS and CDR2 is YFSETQ.

This TCR came from a woman aged 45-65 years with Graves' hyperthyroidism. Sequencing used blood. The chain is built from TRBV5-1 and TRBJ2-4; 7 bases align to TRBD2. The CDR3 DNA sequence: TGCGCCAGCAGCTTGGCGGGCGGGAGATGGAACATTCAGTACTTC. Residues: CASSLAGGRWNIQYF.